The 27 T cell receptor beta chains in this list originate from one sample, sequenced in a study of cytomegalovirus exposure and HLA in healthy donors (dated by TCRdb to the late 2010s). Library generation was performed with the immunoSEQ multiplex PCR assay. For the multiplex PCR, a mixture combining 60 forward primers for TCR Vbeta segments and 13 reverse primers for TCR Jbeta segments was used. What TCRdb holds here is the immuneACCESS table cut down to in-frame rearrangements. Part of the clones is not present; checked against another copy, under half of the missing clones reflect an unresolved V gene, and the others are unexplained. The table for this sample lists roughly 130,000 clones; around 83% of them were counted only once. The biggest ten clones account for 0.95% to 1.1% of the sample. Specimen: PBMCs. These receptors all stem from a human donor in good health.

The chain carries TRBV27 and TRBJ2-3; D is unresolved. CDR3 length equals 15 residues. The V and J ends lost 2 bases and 1 base respectively, with 10 bases between them. Germline-derived CDR1 and CDR2 are MNHEY and SMNVEV (reference sequence). The chain's CDR3 is CASSLALGGTDTQYF. The CDR3 nucleotides read TGTGCCAGCAGTTTAGCGCTAGGCGGCACAGATACGCAGTATTTT.

This chain joins TRBV7-9 and TRBJ1-3; D gene ambiguous. V lost 4 bases and J 5 bases, leaving 6 bases between the germline ends. Per germline, CDR1 SEHNR and CDR2 FQNEAQ (reference sequence). The CDR3 extends over 12 amino acids. The CDR3 nucleotides are TGTGCCAGCAGCTACGCTAGAAACACCATATATTTT. It is translated as CASSYARNTIYF.

V usage is TRBV6-5 and J usage is TRBJ1-1; 7 bases fit TRBD1. Per the germline V gene, CDR1 is MNHEY and CDR2 is SVGAGI. V shed 6 bases and J 8 bases; nucleotides not matched to a gene: 3. The CDR3 is made up of 11 amino acids. CDR3 coding DNA: TGTGCCAGCAGGAGGGACAGAGAAGCTTTCTTT. Translated: CASRRDREAFF.

CDR3 in amino acids: CASSLAGQGDTEAFF. CDR3 in DNA: TGCGCCAGCAGCTTGGCGGGACAGGGAGACACTGAAGCTTTCTTT. The genes are TRBV5-1 and TRBJ1-1; 9 bases line up with TRBD1. Losses at the gene ends were 0 bases for V and 3 bases for J; bases not matched to a gene: 3. Germline loops: CDR1 SGHRS, CDR2 YFSETQ. This CDR3 region has 15 residues.

This sequence joins TRBV6-1 and TRBJ1-1, with 11 bases identical to TRBD1. After removal of 5 bases from V and 6 bases from J, the junction contained 8 bases not matched to a gene. The germline V gene has CDR1 MNHNS and CDR2 SASEGT. This CDR3 is 15 amino acids long. The CDR3, as DNA: TGTGCCAGCAGTCCGGGACAGGGGGGATTCGCTGAAGCTTTCTTT. The encoded protein is CASSPGQGGFAEAFF.

This chain joins TRBV9 and TRBJ1-1; 9 bases agree with TRBD1. The CDR3 spans 16 residues. V dropped 1 base and J dropped 3; count of bases not matched to a gene: 7. Germline V gene data show CDR1 as SGDLS and CDR2 as YYNGEE. The CDR3 loop is CASSVNTDRGDTEAFF. The CDR3 DNA follows: TGTGCCAGCAGCGTAAATACCGACAGGGGGGACACTGAAGCTTTCTTT. Full variable domain (rest looked up from reference TRBV9 and TRBJ1-1): DSGVTQTPKHLITATGQRVTLRCSPRSGDLSVYWYQQSLDQGLQFLIQYYNGEERAKGNILERFSAQQFPDLHSELNLSSLELGDSALYFCASSVNTDRGDTEAFFGQGTRLTVV.

The rearrangement joins TRBV27 to TRBJ1-1; a possible D gene is TRBD1 (5 bases). The CDR3 is 13 residues long. The germline V gene encodes CDR1 MNHEY and CDR2 SMNVEV (reference sequence). Trimming pared 5 bases from V and 4 bases from J, leaving 11 bases between. CDR3 in amino acids: CASSAGGGTEAFF. The DNA for the CDR3 is TGTGCCAGCAGTGCGGGGGGGGGCACTGAAGCTTTCTTT.

The rearrangement joins TRBV2 to TRBJ2-3; no firm D call. The CDR3 runs 12 residues. The V gene lost 10 bases and the J gene lost 6 bases, with 14 bases spanning the gap. In germline, CDR1 is SNHLY, CDR2 FYNNEI. CDR3 residues: CATQIFGDTQYF. The CDR3 DNA reads as TGTGCCACACAAATATTCGGGGATACGCAGTATTTT.

The gene calls are TRBV18 and TRBJ1-2; 9 nucleotides match TRBD1. The CDR3 is 13 residues long. In germline, CDR1 is KGHSH, CDR2 LQKENI. V lost 6 bases, J lost 8 bases, and 7 bases stayed unmatched. The CDR3 protein is CASSQDRGRGYTF. CDR3 nucleotides: TGTGCCAGCTCTCAGGACAGGGGTCGCGGCTACACCTTC.

The chain combines TRBV2 with TRBJ1-2; 8 nucleotides align to TRBD1. Trimming at V came to 6 bases and at J to 0 bases, leaving 3 bases not matched to a gene. The CDR3 loop spans 14 amino acids. Germline V gene sequence: CDR1 SNHLY, CDR2 FYNNEI. The CDR3 coding sequence is TGTGCCAGCAGCGGGACAGGAGCTAACTATGGCTACACCTTC. Its protein product is CASSGTGANYGYTF.

V is TRBV5-6 and J is TRBJ2-1, with D maybe TRBD2 (5 bases). V was trimmed by 5 bases and J by 4 bases, leaving 16 bases between them. Per the germline V gene, CDR1 is SGHDT and CDR2 is YYEEEE. The CDR3 runs to 15 residues. The CDR3 reads CASSYIEGSYNEQFF. The CDR3, as DNA: TGTGCCAGCAGTTACATAGAGGGATCATACAATGAGCAGTTCTTC.

The chain is built from TRBV4-2 and TRBJ1-2, with TRBD1 matching 7 bases. In germline, CDR1 is LGHNA, CDR2 YNFKEQ. The CDR3 extends over 16 amino acids. V dropped 2 bases and J dropped 3; count of bases not matched to a gene: 9. CDR3 nucleotide sequence: TGTGCCAGCAGCCAATCGTACGAGGGGGCCGACTATGGCTACACCTTC. It specifies CASSQSYEGADYGYTF.

The chain combines TRBV7-6 with TRBJ1-5; 10 positions agree with TRBD1. The CDR3 is 14 amino acids. Looked up from germline, CDR1 is SGHVS and CDR2 is FNYEAQ. V gave up 3 bases and J gave up 4 bases; unmatched junction bases: 0. This chain's CDR3 is CASSLGQGNQPQHF. CDR3 DNA sequence: TGTGCCAGCAGCTTGGGACAGGGGAATCAGCCCCAGCATTTT.

The gene calls are TRBV9 and TRBJ2-1; 9 nucleotides agree with TRBD2. In germline, CDR1 is SGDLS, CDR2 YYNGEE. This CDR3 region has 15 residues. The junction had 6 bases not matched to a gene; V was cut back by 3 bases and J by 5 bases. This chain's CDR3 is CASSGRASGNNEQFF. CDR3 sequence (DNA): TGTGCCAGCAGCGGCCGTGCTAGCGGGAACAATGAGCAGTTCTTC.

The chain recombines TRBV7-9 with TRBJ2-3; no reliable D call. The CDR3 is 13 amino acids. V dropped 1 base and J dropped 5 bases, with 7 bases sitting between them. Germline V CDR1 and CDR2: SEHNR, FQNEAQ (reference sequence). In DNA form, the CDR3 reads TGTGCCAGCAGCTTAGTGGCCCAAGATACGCAGTATTTT. Translated, it gives CASSLVAQDTQYF.

The V call is TRBV4-1, the J call TRBJ2-7; D ambiguous. V was clipped by 3 bases and J by 5 bases, with 11 bases between them. Germline loops: CDR1 MGHRA, CDR2 YSYEKL. The CDR3 is 13 amino acids. The CDR3 region is CASSQYLVDEQYF. The CDR3 bases are TGCGCCAGCAGCCAGTATTTAGTTGACGAGCAGTACTTC.

This chain links TRBV4-1 with TRBJ2-3; 8 nucleotides agree with TRBD1. V lost 1 base to trimming and J lost 3 bases; unmatched junction nucleotides: 6. Looked up from germline, CDR1 is MGHRA and CDR2 is YSYEKL. This CDR3 spans 16 amino acids. CDR3 sequence: CASSQGTGIGTDTQYF. The CDR3 region has the DNA TGCGCCAGCAGCCAAGGGACAGGGATAGGTACAGATACGCAGTATTTT.

The V and J genes are TRBV14 and TRBJ1-2, with D unresolved. Deletions cut 4 bases from V and 3 bases from J, with 6 bases between. The CDR3 is made up of 12 amino acids. Germline V CDR1 and CDR2: SGHDN, FVKESK. For the CDR3, the DNA is TGTGCCAGCAGCCCCCGAGACTATGGCTACACCTTC. This encodes CASSPRDYGYTF.

The chain combines TRBV2 with TRBJ2-7; 9 nucleotides line up with TRBD1. The germline V gene has CDR1 SNHLY and CDR2 FYNNEI. J was trimmed by 6 bases and V by 6 bases; bases with no gene match: 6. The CDR3 totals 13 residues. The CDR3 loop is CASRAGQGLEQYF. For the CDR3, the DNA is TGTGCCAGCAGAGCGGGACAGGGTCTCGAGCAGTACTTC.

This clone has just a few counts. V gene TRBV5-1 combines with J gene TRBJ1-4; D may be TRBD1 (5 bases). CDR1 and CDR2 from the germline V gene are SGHRS and YFSETQ. Trimming took 5 bases from V and 4 from J, leaving 12 bases between them. The CDR3 length is 14 residues. The CDR3 reads CASRPTDLNEKLFF. DNA for the CDR3: TGCGCCAGCAGACCGACAGACCTTAATGAAAAACTGTTTTTT. Combining the CDR3 with reference TRBV5-1 and TRBJ1-4 gives the whole variable domain KAGVTQTPRYLIKTRGQQVTLSCSPISGHRSVSWYQQTPGQGLQFLFEYFSETQRNKGNFPGRFSGRQFSNSRSEMNVSTLELGDSALYLCASRPTDLNEKLFFGSGTQLSVL.

The chain carries TRBV13 and TRBJ2-7, with D possibly matching TRBD1 (6 bases). This CDR3 has 13 residues. V gave up 4 bases and J gave up 5 bases, with 12 bases separating them. CDR1 and CDR2 from the germline V gene are PRHDT and FYEKMQ (reference sequence). The CDR3 reads CASSYGTSDEQYF. CDR3 bases: TGTGCCAGCAGCTACGGGACATCGGACGAGCAGTACTTC.

CDR3 sequence reads: CASSPPQGYTEAFF. The CDR3 DNA is TGTGCCAGCAGTCCCCCCCAGGGCTACACTGAAGCTTTCTTT. The chain links TRBV6-4 to TRBJ1-1; the D gene is possibly TRBD1 (5 bases). Germline CDR1 reads MRHNA; CDR2 reads SNTAGT. The CDR3 is 14 amino acids. Between the trimmed V and J ends, which lost 5 bases and 3 bases, there was a span of 13 bases.

As regards this clone: A junction end diverges from the germline sequence, so it may reflect a read error. CDR3 amino acids: CASSLDPAGGTEAFF. For the CDR3, the DNA is TGTGCCAGCAGCCTAGACCCGGCGGGGGGCACTGAAGCTTTCTTT. V usage is TRBV5-1 and J usage is TRBJ1-1; the D gene is possibly TRBD1 (5 bases). The CDR3 length is 15 residues. Looked up from germline, CDR1 is SGHRS and CDR2 is YFSETQ.

This chain uses TRBV4-1 with TRBJ1-1; D might be TRBD1 (5 bases). Germline CDR1 is MGHRA and CDR2 is YSYEKL. CDR3 length: 13 amino acids. Trimming pared 1 base from V and 4 bases from J, leaving 7 bases between. For the CDR3, the DNA is TGCGCCAGCAGCCAAGTCGGGGGCACTGAAGCTTTCTTT. Amino acids: CASSQVGGTEAFF.

This clone was observed a few times. The gene calls are TRBV4-2 and TRBJ2-2; 7 bases match TRBD2. Trimming took 0 bases from V and 4 from J; bases not matched to a gene: 8. The germline CDR1 and CDR2 sequences are LGHNA and YNFKEQ. This CDR3 is 17 amino acids long. The CDR3, as DNA: TGTGCCAGCAGCCAAGATCTGGGGGGGGTCGGCACCGGGGAGCTGTTTTTT. Protein product: CASSQDLGGVGTGELFF.

J is TRBJ2-5 and V is TRBV18, with unresolved D. V lost 2 bases, J lost 3 bases, and 7 bases lay in between. Germline CDR1 and CDR2: KGHSH and LQKENI. This CDR3 comprises 13 residues. As DNA, the CDR3 is TGTGCCAGCTCACCAAAGGCGGAAGAGACCCAGTACTTC. It yields the protein CASSPKAEETQYF. The whole variable domain, remainder taken from reference TRBV18 and TRBJ2-5, is NAGVMQNPRHLVRRRGQEARLRCSPMKGHSHVYWYRQLPEEGLKFMVYLQKENIIDESGMPKERFSAEFPKEGPSILRIQQVVRGDSAAYFCASSPKAEETQYFGPGTRLLVL.

J is TRBJ1-5 and V is TRBV19; 8 bases are a match to TRBD1. V dropped 5 bases and J dropped 2; count of bases not matched to a gene: 8. The CDR3 has 16 amino acids. The germline gives CDR1 LNHDA, CDR2 SQIVND (reference sequence). The CDR3 DNA sequence: TGTGCCAGTAGTGCCACCCCAGGGGGCGGCAATCAGCCCCAGCATTTT. This translates into CASSATPGGGNQPQHF.